Listed here is a single T cell receptor (beta chain). In each case, RNA was isolated and then reverse transcribed into cDNA as the sequencing template. Clones were read by immunoSEQ multiplex PCR, and TCRdb kept only the in-frame ones, dropping some. The sample has roughly 150,000 clones; 45% to 65% are singletons. As for treatment: oral pan-JAK inhibitor, 5-10 mg twice daily. The data derive from a study of CD8+ T cells in alopecia areata. The CDR3 sequence is 14 residues long. In germline, CDR1 is SGHAT, CDR2 FQNNGV. The germline V and J ends were trimmed by 1 base and 5 bases, with 12 bases remaining between them.

The chain carries TRBV11-2 and TRBJ2-7; D is perhaps TRBD2 (6 bases). This receptor was taken from a human donor with alopecia areata. This specimen consisted of CD8+ T cells sorted from blood, obtained at week 4, from a patient treated with tofacitinib. CDR3 region: CASSLVGGSHEQYF. In nucleotides, the CDR3 is TGTGCCAGCAGCTTAGTCGGAGGGTCCCACGAGCAGTACTTC.